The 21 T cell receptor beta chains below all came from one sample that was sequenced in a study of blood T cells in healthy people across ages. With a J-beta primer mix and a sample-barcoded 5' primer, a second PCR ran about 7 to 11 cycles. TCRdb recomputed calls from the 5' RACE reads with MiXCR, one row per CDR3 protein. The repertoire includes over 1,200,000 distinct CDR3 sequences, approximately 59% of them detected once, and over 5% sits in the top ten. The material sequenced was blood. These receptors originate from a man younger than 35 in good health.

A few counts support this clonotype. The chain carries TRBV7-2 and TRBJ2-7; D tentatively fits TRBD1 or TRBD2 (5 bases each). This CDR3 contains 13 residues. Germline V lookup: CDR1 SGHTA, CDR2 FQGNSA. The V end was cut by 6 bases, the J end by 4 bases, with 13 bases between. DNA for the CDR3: TGTGCCAGCAGGAGAATGGGGGATTACGAGCAGTACTTC. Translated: CASRRMGDYEQYF.

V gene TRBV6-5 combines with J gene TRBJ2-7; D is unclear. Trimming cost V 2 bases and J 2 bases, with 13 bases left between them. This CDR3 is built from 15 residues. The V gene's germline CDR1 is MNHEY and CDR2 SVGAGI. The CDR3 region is CASSYRDTAAYEQYF. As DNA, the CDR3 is TGTGCCAGCAGTTACAGAGATACTGCCGCCTACGAGCAGTACTTC.

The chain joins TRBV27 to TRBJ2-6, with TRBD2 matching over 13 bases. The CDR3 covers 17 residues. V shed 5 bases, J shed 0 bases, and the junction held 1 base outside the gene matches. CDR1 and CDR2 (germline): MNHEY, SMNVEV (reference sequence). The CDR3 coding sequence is TGTGCCAGCAGTCGGACTAGCGGGAGCTCTGGGGCCAACGTCCTGACTTTC. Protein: CASSRTSGSSGANVLTF.

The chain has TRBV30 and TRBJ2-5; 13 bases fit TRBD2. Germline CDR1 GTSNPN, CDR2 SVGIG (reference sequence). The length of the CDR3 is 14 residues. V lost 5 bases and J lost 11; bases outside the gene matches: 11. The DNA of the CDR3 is TGTGCCTGGGGACCCGGGACTAGCGGGACCCAGCAGTACTTC. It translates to CAWGPGTSGTQQYF.

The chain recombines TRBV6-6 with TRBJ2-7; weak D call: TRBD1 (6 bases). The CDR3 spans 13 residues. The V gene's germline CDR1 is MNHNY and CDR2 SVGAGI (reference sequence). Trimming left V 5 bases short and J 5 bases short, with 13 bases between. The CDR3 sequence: CASSARGRNEQYF. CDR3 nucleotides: TGTGCCAGCAGTGCCAGGGGTCGGAACGAGCAGTACTTC.

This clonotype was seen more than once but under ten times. CDR3 protein: CASRTSGGHNEQFF. CDR3 nucleotides: TGTGCCAGCAGAACTAGCGGAGGCCACAATGAGCAGTTCTTC. The V call is TRBV25-1, the J call TRBJ2-1; 8 bases match TRBD2. Germline CDR1 reads MGHDK; CDR2 reads SYGVNS. V gave up 6 bases and J gave up 5 bases; unmatched junction bases: 6. The CDR3 is made up of 14 amino acids.

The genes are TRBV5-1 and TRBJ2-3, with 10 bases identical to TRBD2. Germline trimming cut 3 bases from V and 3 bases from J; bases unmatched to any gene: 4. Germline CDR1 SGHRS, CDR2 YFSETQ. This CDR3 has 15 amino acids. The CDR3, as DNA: TGCGCCAGCAGCTCGGGGGGACTAGCGACAGATACGCAGTATTTT. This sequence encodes CASSSGGLATDTQYF.

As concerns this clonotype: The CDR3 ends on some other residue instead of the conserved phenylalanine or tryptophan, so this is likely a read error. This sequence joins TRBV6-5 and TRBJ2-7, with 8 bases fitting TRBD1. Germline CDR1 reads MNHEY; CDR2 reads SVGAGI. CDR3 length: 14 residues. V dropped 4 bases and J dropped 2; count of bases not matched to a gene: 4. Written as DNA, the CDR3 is TGTGCCAGCAGTTTAGGGACAGGACCCTACGAGCAGTACCTC. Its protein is CASSLGTGPYEQYL.

Written as DNA, the CDR3 is TGTGCCAGCAGTCGTTACTTACAGGGTATCGATGGCTACACCTTC. The encoded protein is CASSRYLQGIDGYTF. This chain connects TRBV2 to TRBJ1-2; the D gene is possibly TRBD1 (6 bases). The CDR3 loop spans 15 amino acids. V was shortened by 5 bases and J by 6 bases, with 19 bases between the two germline ends. Germline V gene sequence: CDR1 SNHLY, CDR2 FYNNEI.

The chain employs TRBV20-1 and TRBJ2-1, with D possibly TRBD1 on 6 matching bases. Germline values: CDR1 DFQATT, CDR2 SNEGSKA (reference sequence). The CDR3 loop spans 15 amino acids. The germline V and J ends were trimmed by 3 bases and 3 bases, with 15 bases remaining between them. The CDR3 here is CSASFERTDYNEQFF. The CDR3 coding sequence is TGCAGTGCTAGTTTCGAGAGGACAGACTACAATGAGCAGTTCTTC.

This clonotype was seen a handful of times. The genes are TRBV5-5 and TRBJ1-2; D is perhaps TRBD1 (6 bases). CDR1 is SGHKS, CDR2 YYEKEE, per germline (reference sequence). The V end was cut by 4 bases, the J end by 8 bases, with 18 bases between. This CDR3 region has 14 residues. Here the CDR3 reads CASSQGTGFQGYTF. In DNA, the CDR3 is TGTGCCAGCAGCCAAGGAACAGGGTTCCAAGGCTACACCTTC. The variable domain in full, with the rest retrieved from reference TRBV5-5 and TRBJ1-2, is DAGVTQSPTHLIKTRGQQVTLRCSPISGHKSVSWYQQVLGQGPQFIFQYYEKEERGRGNFPDRFSARQFPNYSSELNVNALLLGDSALYLCASSQGTGFQGYTFGSGTRLTVV.

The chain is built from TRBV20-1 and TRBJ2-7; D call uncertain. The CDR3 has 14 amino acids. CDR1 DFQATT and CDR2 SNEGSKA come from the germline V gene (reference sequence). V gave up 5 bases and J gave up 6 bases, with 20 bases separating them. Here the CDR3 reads CSADLLAGTCEQYF. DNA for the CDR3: TGCAGTGCTGACCTGCTGGCAGGAACTTGCGAGCAGTACTTC.

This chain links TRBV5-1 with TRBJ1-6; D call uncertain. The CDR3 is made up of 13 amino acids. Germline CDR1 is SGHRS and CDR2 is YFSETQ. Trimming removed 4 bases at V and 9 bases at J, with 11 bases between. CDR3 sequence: CASSVGPRSPLHF. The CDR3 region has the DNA TGCGCCAGCAGCGTGGGTCCGCGTTCACCCCTCCACTTT.

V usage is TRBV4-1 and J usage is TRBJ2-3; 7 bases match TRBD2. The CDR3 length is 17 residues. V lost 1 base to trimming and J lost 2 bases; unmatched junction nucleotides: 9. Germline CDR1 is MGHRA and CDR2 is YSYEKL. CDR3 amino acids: CASSQGGGMGITDTQYF. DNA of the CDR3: TGCGCCAGCAGCCAAGGGGGAGGGATGGGTATCACAGATACGCAGTATTTT.

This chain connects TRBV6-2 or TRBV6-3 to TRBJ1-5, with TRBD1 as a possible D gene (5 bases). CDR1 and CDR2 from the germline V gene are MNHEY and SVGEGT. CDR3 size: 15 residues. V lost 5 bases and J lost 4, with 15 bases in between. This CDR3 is CASSPIQGGNQPQHF. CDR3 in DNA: TGTGCCAGCAGTCCCATTCAGGGCGGGAATCAGCCCCAGCATTTT.

CDR3 bases: TGCGCCAGCAGCCGATCGGGACAGGGGAGCACCGGGGAGCTGTTTTTT. Translation: CASSRSGQGSTGELFF. The chain employs TRBV4-1 and TRBJ2-2, with 10 nucleotides matching TRBD1. The CDR3 contains 16 residues. Unmatched junction bases numbered 6, after V lost 4 bases and J lost 4 bases. CDR1 and CDR2 (germline): MGHRA, YSYEKL.

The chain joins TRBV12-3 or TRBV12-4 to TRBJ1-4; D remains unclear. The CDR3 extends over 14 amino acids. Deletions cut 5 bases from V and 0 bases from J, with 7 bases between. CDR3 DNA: TGTGCCAGCAGTAACAGTGCAACTAATGAAAAACTGTTTTTT. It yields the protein CASSNSATNEKLFF.

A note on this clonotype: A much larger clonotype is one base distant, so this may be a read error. CDR3 region: CGVEVGYGYTF. Written as DNA, the CDR3 is TGCGGCGTTGAAGTCGGGTATGGCTACACCTTC. This chain links TRBV29-1 with TRBJ1-2; D call uncertain. CDR1 is SQVTM, CDR2 ANQGSEA, per germline. The CDR3 covers 11 residues. Based on the CDR3 plus reference TRBV29-1 and TRBJ1-2, the full variable domain is SAVISQKPSRDICQRGTSLTIQCQVDSQVTMMFWYRQQPGQSLTLIATANQGSEATYESGFVIDKFPISRPNLTFSTLTVSNMSPEDSSIYLCGVEVGYGYTFGSGTRLTVV.

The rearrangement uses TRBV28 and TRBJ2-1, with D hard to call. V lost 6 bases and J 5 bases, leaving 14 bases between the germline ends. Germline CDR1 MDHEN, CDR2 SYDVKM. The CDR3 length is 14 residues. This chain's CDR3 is CASRTNPGNNEQFF. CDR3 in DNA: TGTGCCAGCAGGACCAACCCCGGTAACAATGAGCAGTTCTTC.

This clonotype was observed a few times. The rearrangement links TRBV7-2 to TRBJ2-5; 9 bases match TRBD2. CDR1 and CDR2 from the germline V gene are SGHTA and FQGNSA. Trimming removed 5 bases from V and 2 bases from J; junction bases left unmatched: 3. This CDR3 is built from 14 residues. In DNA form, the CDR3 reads TGTGCCAGCAGCGCTAGCGGGGTACAAGAGACCCAGTACTTC. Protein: CASSASGVQETQYF.

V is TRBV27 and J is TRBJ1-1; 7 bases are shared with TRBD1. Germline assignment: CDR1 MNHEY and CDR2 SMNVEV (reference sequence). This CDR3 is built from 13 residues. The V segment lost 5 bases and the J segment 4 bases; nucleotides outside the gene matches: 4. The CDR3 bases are TGTGCCAGCAGTGATAACAGGGGCACTGAAGCTTTCTTT. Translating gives CASSDNRGTEAFF.